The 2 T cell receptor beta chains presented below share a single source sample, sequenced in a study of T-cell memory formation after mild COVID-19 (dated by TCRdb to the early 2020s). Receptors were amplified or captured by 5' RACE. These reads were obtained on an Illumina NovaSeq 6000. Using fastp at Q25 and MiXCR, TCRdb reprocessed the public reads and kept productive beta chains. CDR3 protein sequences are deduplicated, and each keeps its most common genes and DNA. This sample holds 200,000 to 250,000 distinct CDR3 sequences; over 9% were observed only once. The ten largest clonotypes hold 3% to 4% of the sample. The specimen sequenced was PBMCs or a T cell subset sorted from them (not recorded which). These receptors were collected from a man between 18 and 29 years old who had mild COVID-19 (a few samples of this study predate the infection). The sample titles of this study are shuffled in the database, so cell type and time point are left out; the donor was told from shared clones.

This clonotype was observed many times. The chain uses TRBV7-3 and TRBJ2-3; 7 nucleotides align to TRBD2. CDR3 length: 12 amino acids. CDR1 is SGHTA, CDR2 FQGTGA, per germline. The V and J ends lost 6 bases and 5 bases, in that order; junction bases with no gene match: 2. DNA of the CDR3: TGTGCCAGCAGTCCGGGAGGAGATACGCAGTATTTT. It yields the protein CASSPGGDTQYF.

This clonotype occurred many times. The CDR3 sequence is CASTRTGDSNQPQHF. As DNA, the CDR3 is TGCGCCAGCACCAGGACAGGGGATAGCAATCAGCCCCAGCATTTT. The V and J genes are TRBV4-1 and TRBJ1-5, with TRBD1 matching over 9 bases. The CDR3 consists of 15 residues. Germline V gene sequence: CDR1 MGHRA, CDR2 YSYEKL. The ends lost 7 bases at V and 0 bases at J; junction bases unmatched: 4.